This T cell receptor beta chain was recorded in a study of blood T cell repertoires in COVID-19. Background on the study: Sample material is recorded as cDNA or gDNA derived from T cells, B-cell-depleted T cells, or PBMCs.

Original data processing: Researchers report that nucleated cell counts were estimated from reference gene primer amplification. Sequenced by immunoSEQ multiplex PCR; TCRdb stores in-frame clones only, minus some. Clonal size and the V and J genes are those of that table, whereas D and trimming came from the DNA. The repertoire holds 250,000 or so clones, with 70% to 85% as singletons. This clone has more than one count but fewer than ten. Researchers sorted participants into cohorts using their self-reported clinical history. Two negative PCRs, clearance, or symptom resolution were required of recovered Cohort 3 donors. The receptor was isolated from a man aged 55 to 70 who had recovered from COVID-19. Material: PBMCs or T cells enriched from blood (not recorded which).

The CDR3 protein is CASSPPDNPYEQYF. CDR3 bases: TGTGCCAGCAGCCCCCCGGACAACCCCTACGAGCAGTACTTC. The chain has TRBV7-2 and TRBJ2-7, with D perhaps TRBD1 (5 bases). The CDR3 sequence is 14 residues long. Germline loops: CDR1 SGHTA, CDR2 FQGNSA. V lost 5 bases, J lost 2 bases, and 13 bases lay in between.